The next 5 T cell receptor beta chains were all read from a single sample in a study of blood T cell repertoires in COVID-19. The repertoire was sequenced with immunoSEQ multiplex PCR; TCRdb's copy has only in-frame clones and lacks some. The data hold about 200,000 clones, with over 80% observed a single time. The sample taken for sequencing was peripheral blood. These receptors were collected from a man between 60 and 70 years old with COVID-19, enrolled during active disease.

The CDR3 region is CASSPGQLNTEAFF. In nucleotides, the CDR3 is TGTGCCAGCAGTCCGGGACAGCTGAACACTGAAGCTTTCTTT. V is TRBV7-2 and J is TRBJ1-1; 7 positions match TRBD1. Germline V gives CDR1 SGHTA, CDR2 FQGNSA. Trimming removed 6 bases from V and 0 bases from J; junction bases left unmatched: 4. The CDR3 is made up of 14 amino acids. The complete variable domain, with remaining parts taken from reference TRBV7-2 and TRBJ1-1, reads GAGVSQSPSNKVTEKGKDVELRCDPISGHTALYWYRQSLGQGLEFLIYFQGNSAPDKSGLPSDRFSAERTGGSVSTLTIQRTQQEDSAVYLCASSPGQLNTEAFFGQGTRLTVV.

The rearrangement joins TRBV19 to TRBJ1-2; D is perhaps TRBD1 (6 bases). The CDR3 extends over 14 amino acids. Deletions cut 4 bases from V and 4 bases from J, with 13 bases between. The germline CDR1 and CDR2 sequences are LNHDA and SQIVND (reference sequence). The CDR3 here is CASSTGDHIYGYTF. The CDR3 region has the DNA TGTGCCAGTAGTACAGGGGATCACATCTATGGCTACACCTTC.

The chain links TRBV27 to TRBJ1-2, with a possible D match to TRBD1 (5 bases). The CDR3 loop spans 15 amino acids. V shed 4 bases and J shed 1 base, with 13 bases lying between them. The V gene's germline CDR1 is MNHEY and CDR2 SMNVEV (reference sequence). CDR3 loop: CASSSLGGGNYGYTF. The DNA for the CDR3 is TGTGCCAGCAGTTCACTGGGGGGAGGTAACTATGGCTACACCTTC.

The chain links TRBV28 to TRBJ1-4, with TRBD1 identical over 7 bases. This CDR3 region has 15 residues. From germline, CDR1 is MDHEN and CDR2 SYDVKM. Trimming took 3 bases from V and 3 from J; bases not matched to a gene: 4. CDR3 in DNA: TGTGCCAGCAGTTTTACCGGGACAGCTAATGAAAAACTGTTTTTT. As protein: CASSFTGTANEKLFF.

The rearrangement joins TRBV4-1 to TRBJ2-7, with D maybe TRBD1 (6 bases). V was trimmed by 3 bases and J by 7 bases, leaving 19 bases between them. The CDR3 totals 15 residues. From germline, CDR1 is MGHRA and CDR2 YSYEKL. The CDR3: CASSHPDRPLREQYF. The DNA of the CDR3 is TGCGCCAGCAGCCACCCTGACAGGCCGTTGCGGGAGCAGTACTTC.